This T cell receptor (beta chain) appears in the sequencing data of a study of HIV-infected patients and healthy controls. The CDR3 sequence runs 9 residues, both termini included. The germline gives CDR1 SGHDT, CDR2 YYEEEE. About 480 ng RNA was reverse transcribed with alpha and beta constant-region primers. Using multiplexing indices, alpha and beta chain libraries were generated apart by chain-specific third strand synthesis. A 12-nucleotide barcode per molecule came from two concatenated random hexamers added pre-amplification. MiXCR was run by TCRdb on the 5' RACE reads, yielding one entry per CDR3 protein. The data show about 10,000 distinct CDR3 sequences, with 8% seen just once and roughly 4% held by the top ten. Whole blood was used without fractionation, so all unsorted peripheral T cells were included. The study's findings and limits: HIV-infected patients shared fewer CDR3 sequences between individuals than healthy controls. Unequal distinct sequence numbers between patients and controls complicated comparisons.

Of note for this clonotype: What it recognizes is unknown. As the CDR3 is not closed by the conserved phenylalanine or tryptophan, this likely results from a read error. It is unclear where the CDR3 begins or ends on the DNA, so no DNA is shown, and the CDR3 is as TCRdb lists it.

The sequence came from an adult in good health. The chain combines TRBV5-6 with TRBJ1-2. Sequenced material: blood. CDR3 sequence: CASSLEAGP.